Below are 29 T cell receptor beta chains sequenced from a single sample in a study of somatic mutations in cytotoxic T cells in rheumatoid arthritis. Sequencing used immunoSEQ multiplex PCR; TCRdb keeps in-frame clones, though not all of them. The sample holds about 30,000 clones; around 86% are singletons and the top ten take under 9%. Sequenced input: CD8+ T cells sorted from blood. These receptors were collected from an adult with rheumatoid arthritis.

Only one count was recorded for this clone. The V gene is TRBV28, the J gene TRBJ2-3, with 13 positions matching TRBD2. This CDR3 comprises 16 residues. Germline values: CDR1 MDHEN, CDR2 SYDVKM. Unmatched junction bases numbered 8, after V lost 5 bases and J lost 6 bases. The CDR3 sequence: CASSRGLAGARDTQYF. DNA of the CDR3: TGTGCCAGCAGTCGCGGACTAGCGGGGGCCCGGGATACGCAGTATTTT.

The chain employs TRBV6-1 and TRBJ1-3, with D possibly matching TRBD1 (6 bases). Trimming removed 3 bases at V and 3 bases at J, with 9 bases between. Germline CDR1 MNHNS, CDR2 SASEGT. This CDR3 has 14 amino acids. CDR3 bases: TGTGCCAGCAGTGATGGGACATATGGAAACACCATATATTTT. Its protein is CASSDGTYGNTIYF.

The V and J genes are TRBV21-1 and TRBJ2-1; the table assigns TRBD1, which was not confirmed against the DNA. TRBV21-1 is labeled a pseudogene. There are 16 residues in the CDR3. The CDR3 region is CASSPPHLGARNEQFF. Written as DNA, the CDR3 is TGTGCCAGCAGCCCACCCCATTTGGGGGCGCGGAATGAGCAGTTCTTC.

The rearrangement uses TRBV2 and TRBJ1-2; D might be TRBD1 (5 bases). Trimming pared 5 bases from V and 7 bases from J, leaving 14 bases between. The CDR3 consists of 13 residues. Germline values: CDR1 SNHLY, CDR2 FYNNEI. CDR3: CASSPPGSAGYTF. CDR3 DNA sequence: TGTGCCAGCAGTCCTCCAGGGTCGGCTGGCTACACCTTC.

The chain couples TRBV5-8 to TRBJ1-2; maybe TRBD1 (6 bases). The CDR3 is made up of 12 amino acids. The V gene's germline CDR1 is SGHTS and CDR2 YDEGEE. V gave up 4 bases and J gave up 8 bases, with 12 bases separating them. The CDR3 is CASSPQGWGYTF. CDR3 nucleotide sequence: TGTGCCAGCAGCCCACAGGGTTGGGGCTACACCTTC. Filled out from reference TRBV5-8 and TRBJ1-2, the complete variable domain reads EAGVTQSPTHLIKTRGQQATLRCSPISGHTSVYWYQQALGLGLQFLLWYDEGEERNRGNFPPRFSGRQFPNYSSELNVNALELEDSALYLCASSPQGWGYTFGSGTRLTVV.

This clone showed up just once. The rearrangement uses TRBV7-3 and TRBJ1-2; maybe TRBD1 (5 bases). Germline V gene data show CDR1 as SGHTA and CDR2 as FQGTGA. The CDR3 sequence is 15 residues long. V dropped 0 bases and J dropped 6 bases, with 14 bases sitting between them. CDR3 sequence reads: CASSLTGGTGDGYTF. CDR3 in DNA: TGTGCCAGCAGCTTAACGGGGGGAACAGGCGATGGCTACACCTTC.

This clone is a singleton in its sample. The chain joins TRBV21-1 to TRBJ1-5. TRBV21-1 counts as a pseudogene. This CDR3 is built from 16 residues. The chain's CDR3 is CASSKPRQNSNQPQHF. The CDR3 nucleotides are TGTGCCAGCAGCAAACCCCGGCAGAATAGCAATCAGCCCCAGCATTTT.

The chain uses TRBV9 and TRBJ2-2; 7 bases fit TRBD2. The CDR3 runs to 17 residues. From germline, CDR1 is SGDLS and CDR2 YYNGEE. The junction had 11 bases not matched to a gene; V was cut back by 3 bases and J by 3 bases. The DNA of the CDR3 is TGTGCCAGCAGCGCCGCCGGGGCTAGCGGAGACACCGGGGAGCTGTTTTTT. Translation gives CASSAAGASGDTGELFF.

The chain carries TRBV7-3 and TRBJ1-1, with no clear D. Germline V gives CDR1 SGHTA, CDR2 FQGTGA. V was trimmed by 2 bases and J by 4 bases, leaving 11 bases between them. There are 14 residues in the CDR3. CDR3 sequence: CASSLGLGSTEAFF. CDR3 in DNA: TGTGCCAGCAGCTTAGGGCTGGGGAGCACTGAAGCTTTCTTT.

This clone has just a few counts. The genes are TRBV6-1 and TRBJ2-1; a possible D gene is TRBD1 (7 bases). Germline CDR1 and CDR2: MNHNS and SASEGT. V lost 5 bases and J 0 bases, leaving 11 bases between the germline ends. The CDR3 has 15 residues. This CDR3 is CASSHQGGSYNEQFF. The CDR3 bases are TGTGCCAGCAGTCACCAGGGGGGCTCCTACAATGAGCAGTTCTTC.

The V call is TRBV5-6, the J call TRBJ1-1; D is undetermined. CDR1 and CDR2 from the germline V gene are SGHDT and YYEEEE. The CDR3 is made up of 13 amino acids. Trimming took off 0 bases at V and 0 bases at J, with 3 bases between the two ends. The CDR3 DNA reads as TGTGCCAGCAGCTTGGCGTTGAACACTGAAGCTTTCTTT. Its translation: CASSLALNTEAFF. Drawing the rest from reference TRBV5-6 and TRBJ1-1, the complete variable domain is DAGVTQSPTHLIKTRGQQVTLRCSPKSGHDTVSWYQQALGQGPQFIFQYYEEEERQRGNFPDRFSGHQFPNYSSELNVNALLLGDSALYLCASSLALNTEAFFGQGTRLTVV.

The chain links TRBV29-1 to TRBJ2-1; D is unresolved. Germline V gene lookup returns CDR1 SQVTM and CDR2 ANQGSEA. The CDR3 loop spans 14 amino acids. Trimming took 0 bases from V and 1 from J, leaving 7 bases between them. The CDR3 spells CSVEDYTSYNEQFF. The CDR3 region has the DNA TGCAGCGTTGAAGATTATACATCCTACAATGAGCAGTTCTTC.

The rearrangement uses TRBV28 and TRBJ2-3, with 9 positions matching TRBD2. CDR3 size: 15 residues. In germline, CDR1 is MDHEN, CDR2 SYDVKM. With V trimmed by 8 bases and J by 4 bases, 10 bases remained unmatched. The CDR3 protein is CASGFRAGGADTQYF. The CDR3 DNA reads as TGTGCCAGCGGGTTTCGGGCGGGGGGGGCAGATACGCAGTATTTT.

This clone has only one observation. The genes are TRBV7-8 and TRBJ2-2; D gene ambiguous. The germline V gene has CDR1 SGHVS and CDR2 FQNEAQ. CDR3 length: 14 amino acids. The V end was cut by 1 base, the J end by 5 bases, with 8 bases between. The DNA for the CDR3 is TGTGCCAGCAGCTTAGAATCCGCGACCGGGGAGCTGTTTTTT. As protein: CASSLESATGELFF. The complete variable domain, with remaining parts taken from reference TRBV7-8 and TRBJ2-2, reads GAGVSQSPRYKVAKRGQDVALRCDPISGHVSLFWYQQALGQGPEFLTYFQNEAQLDKSGLPSDRFFAERPEGSVSTLKIQRTQQEDSAVYLCASSLESATGELFFGEGSRLTVL.

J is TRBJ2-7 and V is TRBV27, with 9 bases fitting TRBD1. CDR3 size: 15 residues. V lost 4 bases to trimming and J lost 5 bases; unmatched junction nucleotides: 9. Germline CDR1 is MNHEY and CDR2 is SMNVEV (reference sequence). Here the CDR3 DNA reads TGTGCCAGCAGTTCCGGGACAGGGACCCTCCACGAGCAGTACTTC. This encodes CASSSGTGTLHEQYF.

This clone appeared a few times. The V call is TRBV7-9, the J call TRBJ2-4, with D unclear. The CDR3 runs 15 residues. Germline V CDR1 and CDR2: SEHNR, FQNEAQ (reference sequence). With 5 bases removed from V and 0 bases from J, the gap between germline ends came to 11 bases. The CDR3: CASSASVGAKNIQYF. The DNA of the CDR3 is TGTGCCAGCAGCGCCAGCGTAGGAGCCAAAAACATTCAGTACTTC.

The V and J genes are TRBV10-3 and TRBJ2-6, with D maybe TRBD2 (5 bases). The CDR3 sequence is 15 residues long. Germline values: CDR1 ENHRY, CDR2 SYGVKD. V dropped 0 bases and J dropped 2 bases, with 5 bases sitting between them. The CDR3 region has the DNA TGTGCCATCAGTGAGTCCGGGGCTGGGGCCAACGTCCTGACTTTC. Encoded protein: CAISESGAGANVLTF.

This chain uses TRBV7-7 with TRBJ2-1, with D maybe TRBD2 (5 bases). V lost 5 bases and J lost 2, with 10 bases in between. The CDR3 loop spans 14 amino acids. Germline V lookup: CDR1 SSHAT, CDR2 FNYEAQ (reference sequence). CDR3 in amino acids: CASSPTSTYNEQFF. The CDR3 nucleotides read TGTGCCAGCAGCCCTACTAGTACCTACAATGAGCAGTTCTTC.

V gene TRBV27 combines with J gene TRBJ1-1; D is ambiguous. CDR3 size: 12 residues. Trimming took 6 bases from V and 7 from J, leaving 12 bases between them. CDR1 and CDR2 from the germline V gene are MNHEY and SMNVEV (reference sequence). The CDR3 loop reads CASSPSEGEAFF. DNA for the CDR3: TGTGCCAGCAGCCCCTCGGAGGGTGAAGCTTTCTTT.

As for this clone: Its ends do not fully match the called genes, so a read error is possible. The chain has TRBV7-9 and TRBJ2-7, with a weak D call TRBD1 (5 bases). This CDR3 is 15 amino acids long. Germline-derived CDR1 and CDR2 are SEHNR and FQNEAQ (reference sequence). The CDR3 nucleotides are TGTGCCAGCAGCTTAGGTTGGGGCAGCTCCTACGGGCAGTACTTC. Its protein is CASSLGWGSSYGQYF.

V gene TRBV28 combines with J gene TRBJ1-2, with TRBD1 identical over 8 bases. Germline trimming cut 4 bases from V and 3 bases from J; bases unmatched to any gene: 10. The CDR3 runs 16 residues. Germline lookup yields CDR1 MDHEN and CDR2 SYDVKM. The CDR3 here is CASSYRRQGRHYGYTF. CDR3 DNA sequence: TGTGCCAGCAGTTACCGACGACAGGGGCGACACTATGGCTACACCTTC.

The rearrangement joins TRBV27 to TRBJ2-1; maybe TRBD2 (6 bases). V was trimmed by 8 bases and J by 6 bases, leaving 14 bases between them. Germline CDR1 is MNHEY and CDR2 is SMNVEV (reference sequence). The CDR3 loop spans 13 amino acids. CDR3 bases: TGTGCCAGCCTAGCGAGGGGCGGCAATGAGCAGTTCTTC. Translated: CASLARGGNEQFF.

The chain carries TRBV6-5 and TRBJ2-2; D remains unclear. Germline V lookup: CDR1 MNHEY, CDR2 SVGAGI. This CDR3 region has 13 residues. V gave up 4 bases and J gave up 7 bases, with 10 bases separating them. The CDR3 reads CASSSPPGGELFF. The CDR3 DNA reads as TGTGCCAGCAGTTCCCCTCCGGGCGGGGAGCTGTTTTTT.

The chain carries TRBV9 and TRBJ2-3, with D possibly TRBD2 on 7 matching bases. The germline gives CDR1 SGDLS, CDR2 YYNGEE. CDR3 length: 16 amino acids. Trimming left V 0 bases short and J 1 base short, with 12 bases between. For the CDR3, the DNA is TGTGCCAGCAGCGTAGGAGGGGGGGACCGCACAGATACGCAGTATTTT. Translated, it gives CASSVGGGDRTDTQYF.

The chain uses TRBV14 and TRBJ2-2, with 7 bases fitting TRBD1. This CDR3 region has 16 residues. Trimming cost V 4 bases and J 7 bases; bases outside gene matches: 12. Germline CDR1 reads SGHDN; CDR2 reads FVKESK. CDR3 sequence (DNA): TGTGCCAGCAGCCCGACCACCGACAGGGCGCTCGGGGAGCTGTTTTTT. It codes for CASSPTTDRALGELFF. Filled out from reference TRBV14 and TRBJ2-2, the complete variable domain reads EAGVTQFPSHSVIEKGQTVTLRCDPISGHDNLYWYRRVMGKEIKFLLHFVKESKQDESGMPNNRFLAERTGGTYSTLKVQPAELEDSGVYFCASSPTTDRALGELFFGEGSRLTVL.

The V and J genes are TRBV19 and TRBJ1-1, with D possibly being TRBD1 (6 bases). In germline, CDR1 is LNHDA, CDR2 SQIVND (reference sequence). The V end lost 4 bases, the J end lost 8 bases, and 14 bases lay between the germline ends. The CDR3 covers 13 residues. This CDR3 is CASSRGTSKEAFF. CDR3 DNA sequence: TGTGCCAGTAGTAGGGGGACATCCAAGGAAGCTTTCTTT. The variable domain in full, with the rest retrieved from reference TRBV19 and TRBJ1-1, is DGGITQSPKYLFRKEGQNVTLSCEQNLNHDAMYWYRQDPGQGLRLIYYSQIVNDFQKGDIAEGYSVSREKKESFPLTVTSAQKNPTAFYLCASSRGTSKEAFFGQGTRLTVV.

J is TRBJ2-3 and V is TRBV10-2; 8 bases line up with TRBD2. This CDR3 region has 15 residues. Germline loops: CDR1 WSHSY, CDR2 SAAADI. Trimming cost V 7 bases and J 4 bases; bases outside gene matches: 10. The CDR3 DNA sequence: TGCGCCAGCAACCGGGAGGGCCCCAGTGCAGATACGCAGTATTTT. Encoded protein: CASNREGPSADTQYF.

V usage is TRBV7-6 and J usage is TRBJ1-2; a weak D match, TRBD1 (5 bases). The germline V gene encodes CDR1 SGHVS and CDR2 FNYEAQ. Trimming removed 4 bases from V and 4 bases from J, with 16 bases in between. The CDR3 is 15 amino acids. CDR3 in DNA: TGTGCCAGCAGCTCTGATTCCGGGACCTCCTATGGCTACACCTTC. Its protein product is CASSSDSGTSYGYTF.

CDR3 sequence reads: CASSGSPDRSHTDTQYF. CDR3 DNA sequence: TGTGCCAGCAGTGGTTCACCCGACAGGAGCCACACAGATACGCAGTATTTT. This chain uses TRBV6-1 with TRBJ2-3, with D possibly being TRBD1 (6 bases). The germline V gene encodes CDR1 MNHNS and CDR2 SASEGT. This CDR3 contains 17 residues. Trimming left V 4 bases short and J 2 bases short, with 19 bases between.